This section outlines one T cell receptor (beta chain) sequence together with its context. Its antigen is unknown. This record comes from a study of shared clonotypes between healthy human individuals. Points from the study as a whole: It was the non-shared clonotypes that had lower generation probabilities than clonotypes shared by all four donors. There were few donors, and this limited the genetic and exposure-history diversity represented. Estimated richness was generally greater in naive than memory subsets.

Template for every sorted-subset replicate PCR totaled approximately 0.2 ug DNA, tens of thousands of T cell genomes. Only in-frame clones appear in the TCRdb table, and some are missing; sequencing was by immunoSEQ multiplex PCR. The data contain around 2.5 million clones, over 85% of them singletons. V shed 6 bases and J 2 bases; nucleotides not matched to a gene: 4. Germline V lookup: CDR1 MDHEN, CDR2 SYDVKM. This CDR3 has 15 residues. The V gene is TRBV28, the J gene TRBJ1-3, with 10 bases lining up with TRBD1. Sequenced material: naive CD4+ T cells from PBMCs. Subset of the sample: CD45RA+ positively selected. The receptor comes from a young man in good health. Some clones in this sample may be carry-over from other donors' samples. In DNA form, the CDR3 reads TGTGCCAGCAGCTATGGGACAGGGGCTGGAAACACCATATATTTT. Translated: CASSYGTGAGNTIYF.